This T cell receptor (beta chain) was documented in a study of blood T cell repertoires in COVID-19. In the study overall: Acute and convalescent COVID-19 specimens originated in the United States, Italy and Spain. T cells, B-cell-depleted T cells, or PBMCs provided the cDNA or gDNA that served as material.

V lost 3 bases to trimming and J lost 2 bases; unmatched junction nucleotides: 3. Germline CDR1 reads MNHEY; CDR2 reads SMNVEV (reference sequence). This CDR3 region has 15 residues. In the original analysis: Researchers report that nucleated cell counts were estimated from reference gene primer amplification. Sequenced by immunoSEQ multiplex PCR; TCRdb stores in-frame clones only, minus some. V, J and clone size reflect that table, while D and trimming were determined from the DNA. The sample lists about 240,000 clones, 75% to 90% seen once, with 9.5% to 15% in the top ten. The sample consisted of peripheral blood. The chain is built from TRBV27 and TRBJ2-3, with 9 bases identical to TRBD2. The sequence was collected from a woman aged 55-75 years with active or convalescent COVID-19. For the CDR3, the DNA is TGTGCCAGCAGTTTTAGCGGGGGCATCACAGATACGCAGTATTTT. Its translation is CASSFSGGITDTQYF.